The clone carrying this T cell receptor (beta chain) was observed many times. Antigen specificity is unknown. Each CDR3 protein is one row after TCRdb ran MiXCR on the RACE reads. The sample records more than 70,000 distinct CDR3 sequences, 8.5% being singletons. This specimen belongs to a study of human T cells and chemical hapten exposure. Study conclusions and caveats: It was expanded TCRs that formed significantly more large CDR3 similarity clusters than controls did. Donors were affected by alopecia, so their immune reaction might vary from that of healthy individuals.

CDR3 length: 14 residues. Trimming left V 5 bases short and J 5 bases short, with 12 bases between. The germline V gene encodes CDR1 MNHEY and CDR2 SMNVEV (reference sequence). Time point defined: pre-sensitization, week 0. This sample's treatment: therapeutic diphenylcyclopropenone sensitization with weekly scalp DPC. The clonotype originates from a man aged 35 to 55 with alopecia areata. Some clones in this sample may be carry-over from other donors' samples. This specimen was whole blood, taken in connection with sensitization to the hapten diphenylcyclopropenone (DPC). The chain employs TRBV27 and TRBJ1-4; no clear D gene. The CDR3 region has the DNA TGTGCCAGCAGTCGGGGAGATGGGAATGAAAAACTGTTTTTT. Translation: CASSRGDGNEKLFF.